The clone carrying this TCR beta chain was seen only a few times. These data belong to a study of blood T cell repertoires in COVID-19. TCRdb's table, derived via immunoSEQ multiplex PCR, lists solely in-frame clones and lacks some. The sample shows more than 85,000 clones, 84% of them seen only once. This CDR3 contains 14 residues. With V trimmed by 4 bases and J by 6 bases, 8 bases remained unmatched. Germline CDR1 and CDR2: SGHRS and YFSETQ. The TCR was taken from a woman aged 50 to 65 with acute or convalescent COVID-19. Sequencing was carried out using peripheral blood. This rearrangement joins TRBV5-1 to TRBJ1-1; 8 bases agree with TRBD1. CDR3 sequence (DNA): TGCGCCAGCAGCCACGGACAGGGAACCGCTGAAGCTTTCTTT. Protein sequence: CASSHGQGTAEAFF. Full variable domain (remainder filled in from reference TRBV5-1 and TRBJ1-1): KAGVTQTPRYLIKTRGQQVTLSCSPISGHRSVSWYQQTPGQGLQFLFEYFSETQRNKGNFPGRFSGRQFSNSRSEMNVSTLELGDSALYLCASSHGQGTAEAFFGQGTRLTVV.